The present TCR beta chain was sequenced within a study of T cells in Graves' hyperthyroidism and ophthalmopathy. General study findings and limits: Within blood appeared most thyroid clonotypes that had expanded above 0.001.

This clonotype has ten or more counts. The target antigen is unknown. TCR beta CDR3 regions were amplified from RNA. The HTBI primer set drove a first-round RT-PCR of the TCR CDR3. TCRdb re-called the multiplex PCR reads with MiXCR, one entry per CDR3 protein. Seen here are roughly 300,000 distinct CDR3 sequences, about 21% observed once, and the top ten hold about 50%. The source material was blood. The sequence was obtained from a woman in her 50s with Graves' hyperthyroidism.

The CDR3 sequence is CASSQMLDTEAFF. As DNA, the CDR3 is TGTGCCAGCAGCCAAATGTTAGACACTGAAGCTTTCTTT. The rearrangement uses TRBV3-1 and TRBJ1-1, with D unresolved. CDR1 and CDR2 from the germline V gene are LGHDT and YNNKEL (reference sequence). CDR3 length: 13 amino acids. Trimming cost V 2 bases and J 3 bases, with 7 bases left between them.